The rows below give T cell receptor beta chains drawn from one sample of a study of shared clonotypes between healthy human individuals. The assay was immunoSEQ multiplex PCR, and TCRdb's table has in-frame clones only and misses some. The sample includes around 1.9 million clones, just under 95% of them seen just once. Input material: naive CD8+ T cells from PBMCs. The source of these receptors is a man aged 18 to 30 in good health. Some clones in this sample may be carry-over from other donors' samples. Each CDR3 is given with its conserved first and last residue. The size entry is marked missing in some rows and otherwise reads once, few, many or a size class.

CDR3: CASRASGRAGFSYNEQFF
size: NA
V: TRBV2
J: TRBJ2-1

CDR3: CASSPGADTQYF
size: NA
V: TRBV7-8
J: TRBJ2-3

CDR3: CASSLTPGTGYGYTF
size: NA
V: TRBV4-1
J: TRBJ1-2

CDR3: CASARRTSGNEQFF
size: NA
V: TRBV28
J: TRBJ2-1

CDR3: CASSGGVERNYSNQPQHF
size: NA
V: TRBV5-1
J: TRBJ1-5

CDR3: CASSAPGLPYNEQFF
size: NA
V: TRBV9
J: TRBJ2-1

CDR3: CASSLEPTYEQYF
size: NA
V: TRBV5-1
J: TRBJ2-7

CDR3: CASSLGGAVEKLFF
size: NA
V: TRBV5-6
J: TRBJ1-4

CDR3: CASSLYTLGATGMEQYF
size: once
V: TRBV5-1
J: TRBJ2-7

CDR3: CASSSRETTDTQYF
size: NA
V: TRBV13
J: TRBJ2-3

CDR3: CASSWGDQPQHF
size: NA
V: TRBV2
J: TRBJ1-5

CDR3: CASSPDRGYQPQHF
size: NA
V: TRBV11-2
J: TRBJ1-5

CDR3: CASTLGGVETQYF
size: once
V: TRBV7-6
J: TRBJ2-5

CDR3: CASSLKMGGTDYGYTF
size: NA
V: TRBV27
J: TRBJ1-2

CDR3: CASRDRGTDTQYF
size: NA
V: TRBV6-1
J: TRBJ2-3

CDR3: CSVRGSSDFYEQYF
size: NA
V: TRBV29-1
J: TRBJ2-7

CDR3: CASSPGGRNYGYTF
size: NA
V: TRBV4-3
J: TRBJ1-2

CDR3: CASNQPGGNTGELFF
size: NA
V: TRBV19
J: TRBJ2-2

CDR3: CASRLGGGTYSNQPQHF
size: NA
V: TRBV27
J: TRBJ1-5

CDR3: CASSLKGRDPQYF
size: NA
V: TRBV7-3
J: TRBJ2-5

CDR3: CASSLSGSTGNTIYF
size: few
V: TRBV7-9
J: TRBJ1-3

CDR3: CASRGWDTEAFF
size: NA
V: TRBV7-9
J: TRBJ1-1

CDR3: CSVRANYGYTF
size: NA
V: TRBV29-1
J: TRBJ1-2

CDR3: CASSQRIDASRETQYF
size: NA
V: TRBV4-3
J: TRBJ2-5

CDR3: CASSLPGAVDVYGYTF
size: NA
V: TRBV4-1
J: TRBJ1-2

CDR3: CASSIWGSNQPQHF
size: few
V: TRBV19
J: TRBJ1-5

CDR3: CASSLGWSNGYTF
size: NA
V: TRBV5-5
J: TRBJ1-2

CDR3: CASTLSAGAAPLDEQFF
size: NA
V: TRBV4-1
J: TRBJ2-1

CDR3: CATSRSTGAGVAGKVEQFF
size: NA
V: TRBV15
J: TRBJ2-1

CDR3: CASSLLLYSGANVLTF
size: NA
V: TRBV28
J: TRBJ2-6

CDR3: CASSFRSHEQYF
size: once
V: TRBV7-9
J: TRBJ2-7

CDR3: CASSQVRRRDRRGNTEAFF
size: NA
V: TRBV4-1
J: TRBJ1-1

CDR3: CASSAVDDYEQYF
size: once
V: TRBV9
J: TRBJ2-7

CDR3: CASSSHRGETQYF
size: NA
V: TRBV7-9
J: TRBJ2-5

CDR3: CASSLAQGVRNQPQHF
size: NA
V: TRBV7-8
J: TRBJ1-5

CDR3: CASSLGNFRDGHTEAFF
size: NA
V: TRBV11-3
J: TRBJ1-1

CDR3: CASKERGGEQYF
size: NA
V: TRBV19
J: TRBJ2-7

CDR3: CAWSGQGGGYTF
size: NA
V: TRBV30
J: TRBJ1-2

CDR3: CASSLSWRLSYEQYF
size: NA
V: TRBV6-5
J: TRBJ2-7

CDR3: CASSLFGVGLALGNEQFF
size: NA
V: TRBV7-8
J: TRBJ2-1

CDR3: CASSLVLGELYEQYF
size: NA
V: TRBV7-9
J: TRBJ2-7

CDR3: CASSQMEETQYF
size: NA
V: TRBV18
J: TRBJ2-5

CDR3: CASSPGYLTSTDTQYF
size: NA
V: TRBV5-6
J: TRBJ2-3

CDR3: CASGSDGTNEQFF
size: NA
V: TRBV12-5
J: TRBJ2-1

CDR3: CASSRRVGYDQPQHF
size: NA
V: TRBV27
J: TRBJ1-5

CDR3: CASSLAGTSIYNEQFF
size: NA
V: TRBV5-1
J: TRBJ2-1

CDR3: CASSPLAIYNEQFF
size: NA
V: TRBV6-5
J: TRBJ2-1

CDR3: CAISGTGIAGELFF
size: NA
V: TRBV10-3
J: TRBJ2-2

CDR3: CASPDGGPLLYNEQFF
size: NA
V: TRBV6-4
J: TRBJ2-1

CDR3: CASRLANDPDTQYF
size: NA
V: TRBV6-5
J: TRBJ2-3

CDR3: CASSNGWYNEQFF
size: NA
V: TRBV6-1
J: TRBJ2-1

CDR3: CASSLEGAIYGYTF
size: NA
V: TRBV28
J: TRBJ1-2

CDR3: CASSLGLAGAPWDEQFF
size: NA
V: TRBV11-2
J: TRBJ2-1

CDR3: CASSPGTDNSYEQYF
size: NA
V: TRBV6-5
J: TRBJ2-7

CDR3: CASLGPPTGELFF
size: NA
V: TRBV2
J: TRBJ2-2